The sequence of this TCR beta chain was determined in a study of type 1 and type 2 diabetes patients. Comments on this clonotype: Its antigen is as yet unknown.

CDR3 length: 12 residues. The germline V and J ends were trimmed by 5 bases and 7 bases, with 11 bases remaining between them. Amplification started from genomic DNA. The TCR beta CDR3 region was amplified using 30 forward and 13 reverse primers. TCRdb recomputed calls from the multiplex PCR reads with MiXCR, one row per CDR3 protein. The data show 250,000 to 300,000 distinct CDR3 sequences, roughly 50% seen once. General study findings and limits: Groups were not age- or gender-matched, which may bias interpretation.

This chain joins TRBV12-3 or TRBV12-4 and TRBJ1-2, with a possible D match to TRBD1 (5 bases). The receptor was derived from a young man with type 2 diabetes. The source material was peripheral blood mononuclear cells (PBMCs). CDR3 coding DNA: TGTGCCAGCAGTCGACCGGGACGTGGCTACACCTTC. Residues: CASSRPGRGYTF.